This note documents a single T cell receptor (beta chain) sequence. The data stem from a study of cytomegalovirus exposure and HLA in healthy donors. On the study more broadly: Genetic ancestry analysis placed around 76% of the roughly 400 donors that were genotyped in the Caucasian-associated cluster.

The PCR made use of 60 Vbeta and 13 Jbeta primers. Authors' data handling: An analysis performed later counted about 80 million unique TCR beta chains (approximately 11 million of them shared). Only in-frame clones appear in the TCRdb table, and some are missing; sequencing was by immunoSEQ multiplex PCR. Clonal size and the V and J genes are those of that table, whereas D and trimming came from the DNA. The sample contains around 86,000 clones, about three quarters of which appear only once. Germline CDR1 and CDR2: PRHDT and FYEKMQ (reference sequence). Trimming removed 2 bases at V and 5 bases at J, with 7 bases between. The CDR3 is made up of 13 amino acids.

This TCR derives from a man aged 45-65 years in good health and CMV-seropositive. The chain is built from TRBV13 and TRBJ2-1, with D uncertain. Sequenced: PBMCs. The CDR3: CASSLRLNNEQFF. DNA of the CDR3: TGTGCCAGCAGCTTAAGACTTAACAATGAGCAGTTCTTC. Based on the CDR3 plus reference TRBV13 and TRBJ2-1, the full variable domain is AAGVIQSPRHLIKEKRETATLKCYPIPRHDTVYWYQQGPGQDPQFLISFYEKMQSDKGSIPDRFSAQQFSDYHSELNMSSLELGDSALYFCASSLRLNNEQFFGPGTRLTVL.